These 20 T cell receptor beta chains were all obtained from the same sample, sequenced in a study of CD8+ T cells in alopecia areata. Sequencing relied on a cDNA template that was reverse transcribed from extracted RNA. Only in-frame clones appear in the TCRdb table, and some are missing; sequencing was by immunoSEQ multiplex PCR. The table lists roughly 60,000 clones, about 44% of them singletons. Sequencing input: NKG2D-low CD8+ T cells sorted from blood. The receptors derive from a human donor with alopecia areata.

The CDR3 region is CASSPTSGAYEQYF. The CDR3 DNA follows: TGTGCCAGTAGTCCAACTAGCGGAGCCTACGAGCAGTACTTC. This chain joins TRBV19 and TRBJ2-7; 8 bases match TRBD2. Germline values: CDR1 LNHDA, CDR2 SQIVND (reference sequence). Trimming took 5 bases from V and 2 from J; bases not matched to a gene: 5. The CDR3 totals 14 residues.

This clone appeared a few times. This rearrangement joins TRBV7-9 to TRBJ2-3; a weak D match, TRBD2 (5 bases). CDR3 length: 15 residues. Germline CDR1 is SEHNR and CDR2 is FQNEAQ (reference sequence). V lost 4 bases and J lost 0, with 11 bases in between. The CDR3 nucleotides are TGTGCCAGCAGCTATTCGGGAAGCAGCACAGATACGCAGTATTTT. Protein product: CASSYSGSSTDTQYF.

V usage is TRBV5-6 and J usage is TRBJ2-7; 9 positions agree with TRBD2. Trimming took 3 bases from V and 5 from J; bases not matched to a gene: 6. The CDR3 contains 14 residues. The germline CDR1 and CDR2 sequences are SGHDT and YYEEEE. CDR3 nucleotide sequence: TGTGCCAGCAGCTCAGGACTAGCGAGAAACGAGCAGTACTTC. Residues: CASSSGLARNEQYF.

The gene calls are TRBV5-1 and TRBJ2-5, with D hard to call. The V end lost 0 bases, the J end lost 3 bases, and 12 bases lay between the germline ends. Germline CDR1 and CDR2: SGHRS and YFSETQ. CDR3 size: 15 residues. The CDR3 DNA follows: TGCGCCAGCAGCTTGGTATTACCGACCAAAGAGACCCAGTACTTC. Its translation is CASSLVLPTKETQYF.

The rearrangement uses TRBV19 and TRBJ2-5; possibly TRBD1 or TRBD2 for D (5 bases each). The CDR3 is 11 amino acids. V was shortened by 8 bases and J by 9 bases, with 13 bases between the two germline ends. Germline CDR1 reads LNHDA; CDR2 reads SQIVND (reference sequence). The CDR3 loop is CASGNEGPQYF. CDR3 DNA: TGTGCCAGTGGGAACGAGGGGCCCCAGTACTTC.

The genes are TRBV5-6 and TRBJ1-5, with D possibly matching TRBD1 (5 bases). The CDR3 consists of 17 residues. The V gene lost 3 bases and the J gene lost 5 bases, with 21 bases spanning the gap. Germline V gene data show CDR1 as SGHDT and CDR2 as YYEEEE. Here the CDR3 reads CASSSRRGQALHQPQHF. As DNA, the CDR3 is TGTGCCAGCAGCTCTCGGAGGGGCCAAGCCTTACATCAGCCCCAGCATTTT. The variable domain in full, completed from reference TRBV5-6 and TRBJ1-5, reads DAGVTQSPTHLIKTRGQQVTLRCSPKSGHDTVSWYQQALGQGPQFIFQYYEEEERQRGNFPDRFSGHQFPNYSSELNVNALLLGDSALYLCASSSRRGQALHQPQHFGDGTRLSIL.

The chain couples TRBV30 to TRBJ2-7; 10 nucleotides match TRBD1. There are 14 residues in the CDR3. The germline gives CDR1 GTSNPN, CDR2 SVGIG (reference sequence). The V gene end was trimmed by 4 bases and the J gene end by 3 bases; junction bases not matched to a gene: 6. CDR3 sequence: CAWTQWDRGYEQYF. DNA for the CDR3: TGTGCCTGGACTCAATGGGACAGGGGCTACGAGCAGTACTTC.

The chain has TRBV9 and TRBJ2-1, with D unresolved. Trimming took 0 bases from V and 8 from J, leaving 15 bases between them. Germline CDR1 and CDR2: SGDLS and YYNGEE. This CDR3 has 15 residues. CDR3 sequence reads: CASSVVASPDYEQFF. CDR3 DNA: TGTGCCAGCAGCGTAGTGGCCTCCCCCGATTATGAGCAGTTCTTC.

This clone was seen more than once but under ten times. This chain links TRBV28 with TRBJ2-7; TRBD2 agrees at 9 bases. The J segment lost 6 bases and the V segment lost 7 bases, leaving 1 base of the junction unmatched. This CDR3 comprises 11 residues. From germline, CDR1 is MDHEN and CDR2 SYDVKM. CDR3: CASKRGAEQYF. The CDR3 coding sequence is TGTGCCAGCAAGCGGGGGGCCGAGCAGTACTTC. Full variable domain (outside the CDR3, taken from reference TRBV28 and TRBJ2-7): DVKVTQSSRYLVKRTGEKVFLECVQDMDHENMFWYRQDPGLGLRLIYFSYDVKMKEKGDIPEGYSVSREKKERFSLILESASTNQTSMYLCASKRGAEQYFGPGTRLTVT.

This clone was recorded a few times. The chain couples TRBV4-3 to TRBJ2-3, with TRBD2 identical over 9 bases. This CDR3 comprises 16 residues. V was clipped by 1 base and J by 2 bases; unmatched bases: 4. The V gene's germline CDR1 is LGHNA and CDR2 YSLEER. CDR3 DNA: TGCGCCAGCAGCCAAGGGGCTAGCGGGACCACAGATACGCAGTATTTT. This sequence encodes CASSQGASGTTDTQYF.

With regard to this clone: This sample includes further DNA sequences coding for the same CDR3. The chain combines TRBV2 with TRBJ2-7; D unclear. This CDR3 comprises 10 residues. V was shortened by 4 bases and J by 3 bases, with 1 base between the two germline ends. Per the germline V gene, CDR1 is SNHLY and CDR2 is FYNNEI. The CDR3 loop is CASSGYEQYF. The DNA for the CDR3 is TGTGCCAGCAGTGGCTACGAGCAGTACTTC.

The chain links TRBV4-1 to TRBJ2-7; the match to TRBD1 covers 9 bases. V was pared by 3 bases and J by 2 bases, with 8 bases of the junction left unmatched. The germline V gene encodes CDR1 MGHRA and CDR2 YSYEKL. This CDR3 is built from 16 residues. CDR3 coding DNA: TGCGCCAGCAGCCAGGATACCGGGACAGGGACCTACGAGCAGTACTTC. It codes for CASSQDTGTGTYEQYF.

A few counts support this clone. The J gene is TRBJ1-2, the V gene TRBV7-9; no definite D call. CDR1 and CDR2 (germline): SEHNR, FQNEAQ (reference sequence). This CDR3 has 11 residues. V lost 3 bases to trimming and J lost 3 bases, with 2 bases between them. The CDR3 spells CASSFDYGYTF. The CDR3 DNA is TGTGCCAGCAGCTTTGACTATGGCTACACCTTC.

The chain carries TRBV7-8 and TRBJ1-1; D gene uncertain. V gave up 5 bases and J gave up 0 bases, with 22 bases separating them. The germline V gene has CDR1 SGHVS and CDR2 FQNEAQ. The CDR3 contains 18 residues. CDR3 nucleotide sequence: TGTGCCAGCAGCCGGATAGAGGGCGGATTCTCCATGAACACTGAAGCTTTCTTT. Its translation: CASSRIEGGFSMNTEAFF.

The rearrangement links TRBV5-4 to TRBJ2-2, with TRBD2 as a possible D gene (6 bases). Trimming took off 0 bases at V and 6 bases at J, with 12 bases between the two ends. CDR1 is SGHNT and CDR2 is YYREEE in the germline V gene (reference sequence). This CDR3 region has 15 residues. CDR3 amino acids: CASSLEYGSAGELFF. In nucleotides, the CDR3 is TGTGCCAGCAGCTTGGAGTACGGGAGCGCCGGGGAGCTGTTTTTT.

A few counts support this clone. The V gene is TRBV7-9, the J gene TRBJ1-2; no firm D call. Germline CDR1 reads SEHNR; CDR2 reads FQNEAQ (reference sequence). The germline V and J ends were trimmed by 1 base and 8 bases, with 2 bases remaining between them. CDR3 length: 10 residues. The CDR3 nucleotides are TGTGCCAGCAGCTTAGGGGGCTACACCTTC. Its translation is CASSLGGYTF. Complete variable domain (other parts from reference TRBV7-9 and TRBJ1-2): DTGVSQNPRHKITKRGQNVTFRCDPISEHNRLYWYRQTLGQGPEFLTYFQNEAQLEKSRLLSDRFSAERPKGSFSTLEIQRTEQGDSAMYLCASSLGGYTFGSGTRLTVV.

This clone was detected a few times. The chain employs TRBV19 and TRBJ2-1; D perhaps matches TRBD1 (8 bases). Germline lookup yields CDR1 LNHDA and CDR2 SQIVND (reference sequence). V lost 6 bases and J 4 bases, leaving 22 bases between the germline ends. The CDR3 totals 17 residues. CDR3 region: CASSDWLEQGGYNEQFF. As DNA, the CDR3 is TGTGCCAGTAGCGACTGGCTCGAACAGGGGGGGTACAATGAGCAGTTCTTC.

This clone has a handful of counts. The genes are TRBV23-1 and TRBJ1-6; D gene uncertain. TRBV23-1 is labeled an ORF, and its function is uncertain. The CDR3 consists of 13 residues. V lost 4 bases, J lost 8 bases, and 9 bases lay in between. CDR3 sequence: CASSLISHSPLHF. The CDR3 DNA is TGCGCCAGCAGTCTCATCAGTCATTCACCCCTCCACTTT.

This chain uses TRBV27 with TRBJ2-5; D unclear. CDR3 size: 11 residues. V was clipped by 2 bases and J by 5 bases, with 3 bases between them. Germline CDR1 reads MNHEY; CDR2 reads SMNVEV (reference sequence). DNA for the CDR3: TGTGCCAGCAGTTTAGGGGAGACCCAGTACTTC. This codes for CASSLGETQYF.

DNA of the CDR3: TGCGCCAGCACTCCCCGGTCGAGGGGCACAGATACGCAGTATTTT. Protein: CASTPRSRGTDTQYF. The genes are TRBV23-1 and TRBJ2-3, with a tentative D call TRBD2 (5 bases). TRBV23-1 is assigned to the ORF class and has an uncertain function. The CDR3 is made up of 15 amino acids. V was trimmed by 7 bases and J by 1 base, leaving 15 bases between them.